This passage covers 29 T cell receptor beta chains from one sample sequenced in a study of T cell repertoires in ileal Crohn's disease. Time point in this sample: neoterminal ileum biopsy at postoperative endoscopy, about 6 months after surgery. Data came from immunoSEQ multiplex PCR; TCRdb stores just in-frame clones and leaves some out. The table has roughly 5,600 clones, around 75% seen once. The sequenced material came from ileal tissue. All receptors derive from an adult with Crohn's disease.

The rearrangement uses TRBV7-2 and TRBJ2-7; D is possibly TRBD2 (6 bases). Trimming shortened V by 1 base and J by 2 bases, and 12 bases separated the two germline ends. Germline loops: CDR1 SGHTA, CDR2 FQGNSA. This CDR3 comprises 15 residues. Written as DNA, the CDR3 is TGTGCCAGCAGCTTAGAGATGACTAGAACCTACGAGCAGTACTTC. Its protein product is CASSLEMTRTYEQYF.

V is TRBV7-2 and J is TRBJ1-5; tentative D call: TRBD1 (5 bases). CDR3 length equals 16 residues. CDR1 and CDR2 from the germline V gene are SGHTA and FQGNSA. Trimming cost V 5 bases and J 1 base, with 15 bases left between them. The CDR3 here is CASSPAPGESNQPQHF. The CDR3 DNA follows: TGTGCCAGCAGCCCGGCTCCGGGGGAGAGCAATCAGCCCCAGCATTTT.

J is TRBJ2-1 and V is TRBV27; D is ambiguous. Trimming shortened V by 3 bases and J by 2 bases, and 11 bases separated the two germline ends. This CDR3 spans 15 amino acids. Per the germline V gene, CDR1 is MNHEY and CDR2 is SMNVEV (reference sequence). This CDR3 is CASSFRLTTYNEQFF. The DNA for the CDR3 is TGTGCCAGCAGTTTCAGGCTTACCACCTACAATGAGCAGTTCTTC.

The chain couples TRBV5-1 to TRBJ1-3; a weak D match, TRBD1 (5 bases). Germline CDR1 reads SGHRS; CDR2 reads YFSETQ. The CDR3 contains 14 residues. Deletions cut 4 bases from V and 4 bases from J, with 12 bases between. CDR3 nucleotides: TGCGCCAGCAGCGAGTGGGGGAGCGGAAACACCATATATTTT. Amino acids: CASSEWGSGNTIYF.

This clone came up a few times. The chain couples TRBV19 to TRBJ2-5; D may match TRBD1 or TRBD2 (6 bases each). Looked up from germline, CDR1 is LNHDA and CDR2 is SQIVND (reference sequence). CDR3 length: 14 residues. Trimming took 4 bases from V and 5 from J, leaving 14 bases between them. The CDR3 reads CASSTTRGWETQYF. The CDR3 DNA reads TGTGCCAGTAGTACGACTAGGGGGTGGGAGACCCAGTACTTC.

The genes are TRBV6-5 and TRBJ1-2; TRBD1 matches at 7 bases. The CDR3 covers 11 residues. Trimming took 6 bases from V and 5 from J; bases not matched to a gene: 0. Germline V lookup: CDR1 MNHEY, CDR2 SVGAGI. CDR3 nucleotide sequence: TGTGCCAGCAGGACAGGGTATGGCTACACCTTC. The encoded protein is CASRTGYGYTF.

CDR3 amino acids: CASSLGLQERGYF. CDR3 nucleotide sequence: TGCGCCAGCAGCTTGGGACTTCAGGAGAGAGGGTATTTT. The chain joins TRBV5-1 to TRBJ2-3; D unresolved. The germline V gene encodes CDR1 SGHRS and CDR2 YFSETQ. CDR3 size: 13 residues. Trimming shortened V by 0 bases and J by 14 bases, and 16 bases separated the two germline ends.

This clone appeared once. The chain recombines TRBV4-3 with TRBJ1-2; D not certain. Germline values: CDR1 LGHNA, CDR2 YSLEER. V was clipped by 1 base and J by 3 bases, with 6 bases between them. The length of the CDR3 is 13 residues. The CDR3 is CASSQAQHYGYTF. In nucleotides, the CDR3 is TGCGCCAGCAGCCAAGCACAGCACTATGGCTACACCTTC.

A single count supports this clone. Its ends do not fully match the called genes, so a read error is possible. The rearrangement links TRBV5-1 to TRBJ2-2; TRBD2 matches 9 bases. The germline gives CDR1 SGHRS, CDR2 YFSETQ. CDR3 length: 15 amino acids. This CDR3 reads CASSLSGGNAGELFF. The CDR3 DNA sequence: TGCGCCAGCAGCTTGAGCGGGGGGAACGCCGGGGAGCTGTTTTTT.

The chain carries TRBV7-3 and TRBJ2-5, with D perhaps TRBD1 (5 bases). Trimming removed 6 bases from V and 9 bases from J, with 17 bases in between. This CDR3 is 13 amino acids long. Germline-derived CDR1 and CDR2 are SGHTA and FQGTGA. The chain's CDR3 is CASRMGQAGAQYF. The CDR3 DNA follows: TGTGCCAGCAGAATGGGGCAGGCCGGAGCCCAGTACTTC.

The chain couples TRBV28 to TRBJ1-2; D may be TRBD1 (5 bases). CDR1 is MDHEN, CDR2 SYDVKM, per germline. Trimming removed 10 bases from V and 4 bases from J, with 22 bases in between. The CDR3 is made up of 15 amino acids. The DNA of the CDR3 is TGTGCCACCCTGACCTACAGTGCCGGGGGCTATGGCTACACCTTC. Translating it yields CATLTYSAGGYGYTF.

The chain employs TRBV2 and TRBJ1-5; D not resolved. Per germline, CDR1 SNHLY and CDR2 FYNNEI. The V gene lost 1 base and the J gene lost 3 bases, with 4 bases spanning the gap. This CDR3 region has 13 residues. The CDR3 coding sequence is TGTGCCAGCAGTGAAGAAATCAATCAGCCCCAGCATTTT. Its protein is CASSEEINQPQHF.

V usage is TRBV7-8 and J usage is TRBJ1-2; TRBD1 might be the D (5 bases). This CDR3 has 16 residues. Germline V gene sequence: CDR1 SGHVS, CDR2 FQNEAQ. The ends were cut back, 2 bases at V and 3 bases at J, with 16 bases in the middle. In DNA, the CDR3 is TGTGCCAGCAGCTTATTCCTCCTGACAGAACACTATGGCTACACCTTC. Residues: CASSLFLLTEHYGYTF.

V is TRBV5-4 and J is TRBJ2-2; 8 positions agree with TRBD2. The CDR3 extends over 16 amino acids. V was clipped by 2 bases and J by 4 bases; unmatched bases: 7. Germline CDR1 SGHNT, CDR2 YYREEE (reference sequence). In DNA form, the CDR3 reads TGTGCCAGCAGCTTTGCGACTAGCGAACGCACCGGGGAGCTGTTTTTT. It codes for CASSFATSERTGELFF.

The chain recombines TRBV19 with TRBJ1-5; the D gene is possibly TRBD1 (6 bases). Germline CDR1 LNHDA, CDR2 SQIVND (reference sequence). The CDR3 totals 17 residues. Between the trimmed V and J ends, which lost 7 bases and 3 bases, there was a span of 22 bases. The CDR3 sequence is CASTTPTHRALNQPQHF. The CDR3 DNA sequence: TGTGCCAGTACCACTCCGACACACAGGGCGCTCAATCAGCCCCAGCATTTT.

CDR3 nucleotide sequence: TGTGCCAGTAGAAGGACAGCCGGTGAAGCTTTCTTT. Its translation is CASRRTAGEAFF. The V call is TRBV19, the J call TRBJ1-1; D possibly corresponds to TRBD1 (6 bases). The V gene's germline CDR1 is LNHDA and CDR2 SQIVND (reference sequence). The CDR3 consists of 12 residues. V gave up 6 bases and J gave up 7 bases, with 12 bases separating them.

The CDR3 DNA follows: TGTGCCAGCAGGGAGGGACACAGCTCCTACAATGAGCAGTTCTTC. The encoded protein is CASREGHSSYNEQFF. The V gene is TRBV28, the J gene TRBJ2-1, with D tentatively TRBD1 or TRBD2 (6 bases each). Germline V lookup: CDR1 MDHEN, CDR2 SYDVKM. The V and J ends lost 6 bases and 0 bases respectively, with 12 bases between them. This CDR3 comprises 15 residues. The whole variable domain, remainder taken from reference TRBV28 and TRBJ2-1, is DVKVTQSSRYLVKRTGEKVFLECVQDMDHENMFWYRQDPGLGLRLIYFSYDVKMKEKGDIPEGYSVSREKKERFSLILESASTNQTSMYLCASREGHSSYNEQFFGPGTRLTVL.

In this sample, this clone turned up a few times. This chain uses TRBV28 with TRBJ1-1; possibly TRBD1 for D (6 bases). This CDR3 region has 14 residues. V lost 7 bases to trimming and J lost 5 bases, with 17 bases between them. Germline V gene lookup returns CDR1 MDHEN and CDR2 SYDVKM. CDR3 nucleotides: TGTGCCAGCAACCTCCAAGGGGGAGGAACTGAAGCTTTCTTT. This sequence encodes CASNLQGGGTEAFF.

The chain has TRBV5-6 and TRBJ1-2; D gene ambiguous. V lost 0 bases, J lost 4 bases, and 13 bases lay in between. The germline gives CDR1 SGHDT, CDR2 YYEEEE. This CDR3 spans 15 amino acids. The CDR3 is CASSLVHGVTYGYTF. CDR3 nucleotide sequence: TGTGCCAGCAGCTTGGTACACGGGGTTACCTATGGCTACACCTTC.

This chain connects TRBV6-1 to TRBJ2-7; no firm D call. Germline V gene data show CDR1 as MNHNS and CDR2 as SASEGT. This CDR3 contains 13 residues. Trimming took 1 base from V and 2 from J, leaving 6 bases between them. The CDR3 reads CASSEGHTYEQYF. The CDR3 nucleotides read TGTGCCAGCAGTGAAGGACATACCTACGAGCAGTACTTC.

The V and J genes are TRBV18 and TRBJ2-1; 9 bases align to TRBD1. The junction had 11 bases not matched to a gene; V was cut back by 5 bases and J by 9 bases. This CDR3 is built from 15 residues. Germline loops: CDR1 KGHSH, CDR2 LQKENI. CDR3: CASSTNRDRVSEQFF. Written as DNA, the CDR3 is TGTGCCAGCTCAACGAACCGGGACAGGGTATCTGAGCAGTTCTTC. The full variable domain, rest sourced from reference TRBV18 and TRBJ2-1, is NAGVMQNPRHLVRRRGQEARLRCSPMKGHSHVYWYRQLPEEGLKFMVYLQKENIIDESGMPKERFSAEFPKEGPSILRIQQVVRGDSAAYFCASSTNRDRVSEQFFGPGTRLTVL.

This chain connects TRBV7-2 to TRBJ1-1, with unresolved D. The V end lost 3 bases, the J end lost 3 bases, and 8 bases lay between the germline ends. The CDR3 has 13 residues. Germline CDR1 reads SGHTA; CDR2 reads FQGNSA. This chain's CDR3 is CASSFGRDTEAFF. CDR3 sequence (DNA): TGTGCCAGCAGCTTTGGCCGGGACACTGAAGCTTTCTTT.

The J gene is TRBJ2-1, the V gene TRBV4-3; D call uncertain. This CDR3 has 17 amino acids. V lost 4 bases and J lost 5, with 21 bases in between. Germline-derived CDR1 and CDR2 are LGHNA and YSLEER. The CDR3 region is CASSPHVVSGPDNEQFF. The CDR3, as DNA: TGCGCCAGCAGCCCCCACGTGGTTAGTGGGCCTGACAATGAGCAGTTCTTC.

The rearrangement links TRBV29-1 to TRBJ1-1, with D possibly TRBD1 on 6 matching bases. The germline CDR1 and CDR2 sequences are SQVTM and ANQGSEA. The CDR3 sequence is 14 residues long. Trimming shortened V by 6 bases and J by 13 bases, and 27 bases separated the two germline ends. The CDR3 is CSVEVTPQGRRVFF. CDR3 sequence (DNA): TGCAGCGTAGAGGTTACCCCACAGGGCCGTCGTGTTTTCTTT. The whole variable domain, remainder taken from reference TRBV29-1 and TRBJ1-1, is SAVISQKPSRDICQRGTSLTIQCQVDSQVTMMFWYRQQPGQSLTLIATANQGSEATYESGFVIDKFPISRPNLTFSTLTVSNMSPEDSSIYLCSVEVTPQGRRVFFGQGTRLTVV.

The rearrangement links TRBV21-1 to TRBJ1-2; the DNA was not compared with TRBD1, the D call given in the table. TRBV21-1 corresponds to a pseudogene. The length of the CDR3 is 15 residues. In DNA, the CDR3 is TGTGCCAGCAGCAAAGAGCCGGACAATGGTCCTCACTACACCTTC. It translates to CASSKEPDNGPHYTF.

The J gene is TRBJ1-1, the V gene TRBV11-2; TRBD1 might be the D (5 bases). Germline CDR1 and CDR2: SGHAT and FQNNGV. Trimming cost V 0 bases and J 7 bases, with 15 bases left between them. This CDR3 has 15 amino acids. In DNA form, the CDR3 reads TGTGCCAGCAGCTTAGAAGACAGACGGGTATTTGAAGCTTTCTTT. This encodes CASSLEDRRVFEAFF.

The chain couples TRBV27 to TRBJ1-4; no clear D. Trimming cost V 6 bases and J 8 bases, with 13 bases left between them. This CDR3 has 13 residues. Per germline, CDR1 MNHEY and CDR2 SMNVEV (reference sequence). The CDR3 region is CASSKRVGEKLFF. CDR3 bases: TGTGCCAGCAGCAAAAGGGTCGGAGAAAAACTGTTTTTT. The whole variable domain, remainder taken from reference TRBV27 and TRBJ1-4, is EAQVTQNPRYLITVTGKKLTVTCSQNMNHEYMSWYRQDPGLGLRQIYYSMNVEVTDKGDVPEGYKVSRKEKRNFPLILESPSPNQTSLYFCASSKRVGEKLFFGSGTQLSVL.

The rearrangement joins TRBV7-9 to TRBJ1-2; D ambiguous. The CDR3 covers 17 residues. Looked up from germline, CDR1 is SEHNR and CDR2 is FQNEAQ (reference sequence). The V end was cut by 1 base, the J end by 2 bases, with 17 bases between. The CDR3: CASSLETRGPKNYGYTF. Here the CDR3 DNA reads TGTGCCAGCAGCTTAGAAACACGTGGCCCAAAAAACTATGGCTACACCTTC.

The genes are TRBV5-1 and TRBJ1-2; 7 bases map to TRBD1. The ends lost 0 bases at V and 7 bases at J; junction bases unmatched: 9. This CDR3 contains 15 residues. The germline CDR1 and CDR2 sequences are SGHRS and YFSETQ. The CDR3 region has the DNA TGCGCCAGCAGCTTGGCATGGCAGGGGGACATTGGCTACACCTTC. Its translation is CASSLAWQGDIGYTF.